This TCR beta chain was identified during a study of blood T cell repertoires in COVID-19. As for the study in general: T cells, B-cell-depleted T cells, or PBMCs provided the cDNA or gDNA that served as material.

Trimming stripped 0 bases from V and 6 bases from J, with 17 bases between. The CDR3 extends over 16 amino acids. CDR1 is MNHEY and CDR2 is SVGAGI in the germline V gene. It was during active infection that Seattle patients were enrolled and then longitudinally followed. Clones were sequenced by immunoSEQ multiplex PCR, and TCRdb holds only the in-frame ones, with some missing. The data hold hundreds of thousands of clones, with 75% to 90% observed a single time. Sequenced: peripheral blood. The chain carries TRBV6-5 and TRBJ1-2; D uncertain. This receptor was obtained from a woman in her sixties or seventies with COVID-19, enrolled during active disease. For the CDR3, the DNA is TGTGCCAGCAGTTACTCTGGCCCGGGTTGGGTGAATGGCTACACCTTC. Protein product: CASSYSGPGWVNGYTF.